Following are 9 T cell receptor beta chains from one sample sequenced in a study of blood T cells in healthy people across ages. Primers used in a second PCR of about 7 to 11 cycles were a sample-barcoded 5' primer and a J-beta primer mix. Using its own MiXCR run on the 5' RACE reads, TCRdb lists one record per CDR3 protein. The repertoire consists of 1.2 million to 1.5 million distinct CDR3 sequences, with roughly 40% occurring once and the leading ten covering roughly 7.9%. Sample: blood. These receptors originate from a woman younger than 30 in good health.

This sequence joins TRBV7-9 and TRBJ2-5, with a possible D match to TRBD1 (7 bases). The CDR3 extends over 17 amino acids. V gave up 6 bases and J gave up 0 bases, with 20 bases separating them. The germline CDR1 and CDR2 sequences are SEHNR and FQNEAQ (reference sequence). DNA of the CDR3: TGTGCCAGCAGTTCAACCGTCAGGGGGGTCAACCAAGAGACCCAGTACTTC. Translation gives CASSSTVRGVNQETQYF. Full variable domain (rest looked up from reference TRBV7-9 and TRBJ2-5): DTGVSQNPRHKITKRGQNVTFRCDPISEHNRLYWYRQTLGQGPEFLTYFQNEAQLEKSRLLSDRFSAERPKGSFSTLEIQRTEQGDSAMYLCASSSTVRGVNQETQYFGPGTRLLVL.

This sequence joins TRBV13 and TRBJ2-1, with 8 bases identical to TRBD2. This CDR3 comprises 18 residues. J lost 0 bases, V lost 0 bases, and 7 bases had no gene match. Germline CDR1 is PRHDT and CDR2 is FYEKMQ (reference sequence). As DNA, the CDR3 is TGTGCCAGCAGCTTAGGTGGACTAGCCCAAAGCTCCTACAATGAGCAGTTCTTC. Its protein is CASSLGGLAQSSYNEQFF.

This clonotype was seen just once. This chain connects TRBV24-1 to TRBJ2-2; D is ambiguous. The germline gives CDR1 KGHDR, CDR2 SFDVKD. Trimming stripped 3 bases from V and 0 bases from J, with 10 bases between. The CDR3 loop spans 16 amino acids. The CDR3 bases are TGTGCCACCAGTGATGGACGGACCTCGAACACCGGGGAGCTGTTTTTT. It specifies CATSDGRTSNTGELFF.

This sequence joins TRBV27 and TRBJ2-5; TRBD2 is a possible D gene (5 bases). With the DNA end fitting TRBJ2-7 better, the J assignment may be wrong. This CDR3 has 15 amino acids. CDR1 and CDR2 from the germline V gene are MNHEY and SMNVEV (reference sequence). Here the CDR3 reads CASSLGRGNSYEQYF. Written as DNA, the CDR3 is TGTGCCAGCAGTTTAGGTCGAGGGAACTCCTACGAGCAGTACTTC.

There are a few counts of this clonotype. The V call is TRBV29-1, the J call TRBJ2-1; 7 bases map to TRBD1. This CDR3 region has 13 residues. J lost 7 bases, V lost 4 bases, and 7 bases had no gene match. Germline values: CDR1 SQVTM, CDR2 ANQGSEA. CDR3 DNA: TGCAGCGTTGCACAGGGGTTCCAGAATGAGCAGTTCTTC. This sequence encodes CSVAQGFQNEQFF.

The chain links TRBV4-2 to TRBJ2-7; D possibly corresponds to TRBD2 (7 bases). The CDR3 spans 16 residues. Germline loops: CDR1 LGHNA, CDR2 YNFKEQ. V dropped 0 bases and J dropped 3 bases, with 15 bases sitting between them. CDR3 sequence: CASSQEGASGNYEQYF. The CDR3 coding sequence is TGTGCCAGCAGCCAAGAGGGGGCTAGCGGAAACTACGAGCAGTACTTC.

As concerns this clonotype: The conserved closing phenylalanine or tryptophan is absent in this CDR3, likely reflecting a read error. This chain uses TRBV29-1 with TRBJ2-1; 8 bases map to TRBD2. The trim removed 0 bases at V and 2 bases at J, leaving 6 bases unmatched. The CDR3 covers 16 residues. Germline V gene data show CDR1 as SQVTM and CDR2 as ANQGSEA. The CDR3 DNA follows: TGCAGCGTTGAAGATCGGGAGGGGACCGCCTACAATGAGCAGTTCTTA. This gives the protein CSVEDREGTAYNEQFL.

This clonotype has ten or more counts. V and J are TRBV20-1 and TRBJ2-7, with D maybe TRBD1 (6 bases). Germline V gene data show CDR1 as DFQATT and CDR2 as SNEGSKA (reference sequence). The V gene lost 4 bases and the J gene lost 3 bases, with 16 bases spanning the gap. The CDR3 spans 14 residues. CDR3 nucleotides: TGCAGTGCTACTAGCCCGGGACAAAGCTACGAGCAGTACTTC. Translation: CSATSPGQSYEQYF.

The CDR3 here is CASSPGGWDRDADEQYF. The CDR3, as DNA: TGTGCCAGCAGCCCCGGTGGTTGGGACAGGGATGCGGATGAGCAGTACTTC. The chain joins TRBV11-3 to TRBJ2-7; 9 positions match TRBD1. The length of the CDR3 is 17 residues. CDR1 is SGHNT, CDR2 YENEEA, per germline. V lost 5 bases and J lost 7; bases outside the gene matches: 18.